Each of the 17 T cell receptor beta chains below was sequenced from the same sample in a study of T cells in women clearing cervical HPV infection. TCRdb's copy holds only in-frame clones and misses some; the assay was immunoSEQ multiplex PCR. The sample totals roughly 48,000 clones. What was sequenced was blood buffy coat. Receptor source: a woman aged 18 to 75 with a cervical HPV16 infection that either progressed to CIN3+ or cleared (not recorded which).

Regarding this clone: The read comes to an end 3 residues before the CDR3 does, leaving the germline J gene to fill in the end. The chain is built from TRBV2 and TRBJ2-4; TRBD1 is a possible D gene (6 bases). V lost 6 bases and J lost 8, with 11 bases in between. Germline assignment: CDR1 SNHLY and CDR2 FYNNEI. The CDR3 extends over 12 amino acids. CDR3 in amino acids: CASSPGEHIQYF. CDR3 DNA, as far as it was read: TGTGCCAGCAGCCCAGGGGAGCACATT.

As regards this clone: The read terminates 3 residues before the CDR3 end, so the remaining end is supplied by the germline J gene. The chain is built from TRBV2 and TRBJ1-2; D perhaps matches TRBD1 (6 bases). There are 14 residues in the CDR3. Per the germline V gene, CDR1 is SNHLY and CDR2 is FYNNEI. The CDR3 sequence is CASSEARQVEGYTF. The covered CDR3 bases are TGTGCCAGCAGTGAAGCGAGACAGGTTGAGGGC.

On this clone: The sequenced fragment ends 3 residues before the CDR3 boundary, so the rest is inferred from the germline J gene. J is TRBJ1-4 and V is TRBV12-3 or TRBV12-4; D is unresolved. V was shortened by 3 bases and J by 6 bases, with 14 bases between the two germline ends. The CDR3 has 15 amino acids. The covered CDR3 bases are TGTGCCAGCAGTTTCCAAAGGTATCAGGATGAAAAA. This codes for CASSFQRYQDEK. The full CDR3 reads CASSFQRYQDEKLFF.

As to this clone: The read falls 3 residues short of the CDR3 end, and the missing part is taken from the germline J gene. The gene calls are TRBV19 and TRBJ1-1; TRBD1 might be the D (5 bases). The V and J ends lost 3 bases and 5 bases respectively, with 13 bases between them. The germline V gene encodes CDR1 LNHDA and CDR2 SQIVND (reference sequence). The CDR3 spans 14 residues. The CDR3 reads CASSMWGVRTEAFF. Incomplete CDR3 DNA: TGTGCCAGTAGTATGTGGGGGGTAAGGACTGAA.

In the case of this clone: Read sequence stops 3 residues before the CDR3 end, and the germline J gene provides the missing end. The chain combines TRBV7-2 with TRBJ2-5; 8 nucleotides align to TRBD2. J lost 5 bases, V lost 5 bases, and 7 bases had no gene match. The CDR3 covers 14 residues. CDR1 is SGHTA and CDR2 is FQGNSA in the germline V gene. This CDR3 is CASSPGGAGETQYF. The CDR3 DNA, read in part, is TGTGCCAGCAGCCCCGGGGGGGCCGGGGAGACC.

Of note for this clone: Read sequence stops 3 residues before the CDR3 end, and the germline J gene provides the missing end. The chain combines TRBV5-1 with TRBJ1-4; 7 nucleotides match TRBD1. This CDR3 has 12 residues. Losses at the gene ends were 2 bases for V and 8 bases for J; bases not matched to a gene: 0. Germline V CDR1 and CDR2: SGHRS, YFSETQ. The CDR3 is CASSLQGEKLFF. The CDR3 bases that were read are TGCGCCAGCAGCTTACAGGGGGAAAAA. Filled out from reference TRBV5-1 and TRBJ1-4, the complete variable domain reads KAGVTQTPRYLIKTRGQQVTLSCSPISGHRSVSWYQQTPGQGLQFLFEYFSETQRNKGNFPGRFSGRQFSNSRSEMNVSTLELGDSALYLCASSLQGEKLFFGSGTQLSVL.

Regarding this clone: Read data end 3 residues before the CDR3 end; the end is taken from the germline J gene. The gene calls are TRBV5-1 and TRBJ1-1, with 7 bases aligning to TRBD1. Germline V gives CDR1 SGHRS, CDR2 YFSETQ. This CDR3 has 12 amino acids. Incomplete CDR3 DNA: TGCGCCAGCAGCTGGGGGACAGCGGAA. As protein: CASSWGTAE. The full CDR3 protein reads CASSWGTAEAFF.

A word on this clone: The read ends 3 residues early relative to the CDR3; the germline J gene fills the gap. The rearrangement joins TRBV2 to TRBJ2-7; the D is unclear. V was shortened by 3 bases and J by 4 bases, with 4 bases between the two germline ends. The CDR3 has 11 residues. CDR1 is SNHLY and CDR2 is FYNNEI in the germline V gene. The CDR3 region is CASSDIYEQYF. CDR3 DNA (partial): TGTGCCAGCAGTGATATATACGAG.

Comments on this clone: The read comes to an end 3 residues before the CDR3 does, leaving the germline J gene to fill in the end. This chain uses TRBV11-3 with TRBJ2-7; the match to TRBD2 covers 8 bases. CDR1 SGHNT and CDR2 YENEEA come from the germline V gene. V lost 3 bases to trimming and J lost 6 bases; unmatched junction nucleotides: 1. The CDR3 has 12 amino acids. CDR3 loop: CASSFSGGEQYF. The sequenced CDR3 bases are TGTGCCAGCAGCTTCAGCGGGGGCGAG.

On this clone: The junction and the germline gene differ at one end; a read error may be behind it. The CDR3 end is not reached by the read, which stops 3 residues before it; the germline J gene fills it in. The rearrangement uses TRBV4-2 and TRBJ1-4, with D perhaps TRBD1 (6 bases). This CDR3 has 15 residues. CDR1 and CDR2 from the germline V gene are LGHNA and YNFKEQ. CDR3 amino acids: CASSQGRGMNEKLFF. The covered CDR3 bases are TGCGCCAGCAGCCAAGGCAGGGGAATGAATGAAAAA.

On this clone: From the germline J gene comes the end of the CDR3, since the read stops 3 residues before it. V and J are TRBV19 and TRBJ1-2; D might be TRBD1 (5 bases). The V end lost 5 bases, the J end lost 7 bases, and 8 bases lay between the germline ends. Germline V lookup: CDR1 LNHDA, CDR2 SQIVND (reference sequence). The CDR3 extends over 11 amino acids. Incomplete CDR3 DNA: TGTGCCAGTAGTTCGGGGGGTGGC. Translation gives CASSSGGG. The complete CDR3 reads CASSSGGGYTF.

As for this clone: The observed sequence ends 3 residues before the CDR3 terminus, with the missing tail filled in from the germline J gene. The gene calls are TRBV20-1 and TRBJ1-2; weak D call: TRBD1 (6 bases). The CDR3 runs to 13 residues. V lost 5 bases and J lost 4, with 14 bases in between. Germline V gene data show CDR1 as DFQATT and CDR2 as SNEGSKA (reference sequence). CDR3 DNA (partial): TGCAGTGCTGAGACAGGCGTTTTCTATGGC. It codes for CSAETGVFYG. The whole CDR3 protein reads CSAETGVFYGYTF.

A remark on this clone: With the read ending 3 residues before the CDR3 end, the germline J gene is used to fill in that end. The chain joins TRBV3-1 (or the pseudogene TRBV3-2) to TRBJ2-5; 7 positions match TRBD1. V lost 2 bases and J lost 5; bases outside the gene matches: 8. The CDR3 runs to 15 residues. Germline-derived CDR1 and CDR2 are LGHDT and YNNKEL (reference sequence). The CDR3 DNA, read in part, is TGTGCCAGCAGCCAATATCCAGGGGGTACCGAGACC. Translation: CASSQYPGGTET. The whole CDR3 sequence reads CASSQYPGGTETQYF.

A word on this clone: The observed sequence ends 3 residues before the CDR3 terminus, with the missing tail filled in from the germline J gene. J is TRBJ1-1 and V is TRBV5-1; D ambiguous. This CDR3 has 13 amino acids. Trimming took off 3 bases at V and 2 bases at J, with 8 bases between the two ends. CDR1 and CDR2 from the germline V gene are SGHRS and YFSETQ. The sequenced part of the CDR3 DNA is TGCGCCAGCAGCTCTGTCTTAAACACTGAA. Translating it yields CASSSVLNTE. The CDR3 in its entirety is CASSSVLNTEAFF.

Notes on this clone: Coverage ceases 3 residues before the CDR3 finishes, and the germline J gene fills in the end. The rearrangement joins TRBV5-1 to TRBJ2-2; D unclear. CDR3 length: 13 amino acids. Germline lookup yields CDR1 SGHRS and CDR2 YFSETQ. V was pared by 0 bases and J by 3 bases, with 3 bases between. The CDR3 loop is CASSLEDTGELFF. CDR3 bases read: TGCGCCAGCAGCTTGGAGGACACCGGGGAG.

Details on this clone: Sequencing ends 3 residues short of the CDR3 end; the germline J gene provides the rest. V is TRBV7-2 and J is TRBJ2-1; TRBD1 aligns across 9 bases. The CDR3 is 15 amino acids. The germline gives CDR1 SGHTA, CDR2 FQGNSA. The ends lost 4 bases at V and 5 bases at J; junction bases unmatched: 6. This CDR3 is CASSWGQGRNNEQFF. The CDR3 bases that were read are TGTGCCAGCAGCTGGGGACAGGGAAGGAACAATGAG.

Points on this clone: Read sequence stops 3 residues before the CDR3 end, and the germline J gene provides the missing end. The chain uses TRBV7-9 and TRBJ1-5; D not resolved. CDR3 size: 13 residues. CDR1 and CDR2 (germline): SEHNR, FQNEAQ (reference sequence). V lost 1 base to trimming and J lost 4 bases, with 5 bases between them. This CDR3 reads CASSLGLNQPQHF. Partial CDR3 DNA: TGTGCCAGCAGCTTAGGACTGAATCAGCCC.